These 27 T cell receptor beta chains share one sample of origin, sequenced in a study of T cells in Graves' hyperthyroidism and ophthalmopathy (dated by TCRdb to the late 2010s). Library generation was performed with multiplex PCR. TCRdb records Illumina HiSeq 2000 as the sequencer. TCR beta CDR3 regions were amplified from RNA transcripts. The first round of RT-PCR for the TCR CDR3 was performed with the HTBI primer set and the Qiagen OneStep RT-PCR kit. TCRdb trimmed the raw reads at Q25, called clones with MiXCR and kept productive beta chains. Each entry is one CDR3 protein sequence, shown with its most common DNA and genes. The sample table holds about 590,000 distinct CDR3 sequences, of which 14% were seen once. More than 6% of the sample belongs to the ten largest clones. The sample comprised blood. The receptor set was obtained from a woman between 18 and 30 years old with Graves' ophthalmopathy.

To note about this clonotype: At one boundary the junction diverges from the germline segment, which might be a read error. The V gene is TRBV6-1, the J gene TRBJ1-5; D uncertain. The germline CDR1 and CDR2 sequences are MNHNS and SASEGT. CDR3 size: 17 residues. The CDR3 sequence is CAISLPRQADSNQPQHF. Written as DNA, the CDR3 is TGTGCCATCAGTCTCCCCAGGCAGGCGGATAGCAATCAGCCCCAGCATTTT.

This clonotype came up a few times. Since a much larger clone is just one base distant, this may be a read error. The CDR3 does not end in the conserved phenylalanine or tryptophan, so this is likely a read error. The chain carries TRBV7-8 and TRBJ2-7, with 12 nucleotides matching TRBD1. Germline-derived CDR1 and CDR2 are SGHVS and FQNEAQ. The J segment lost 4 bases and the V segment lost 6 bases, leaving 10 bases of the junction unmatched. This CDR3 comprises 16 residues. CDR3 residues: CASSFGGGQGAYEQYL. The CDR3 coding sequence is TGTGCCAGCAGTTTCGGTGGGGGACAGGGGGCTTACGAGCAGTACCTC.

This sequence joins TRBV19 and TRBJ2-7; 7 bases align to TRBD2. The trim removed 1 base at V and 3 bases at J, leaving 0 bases unmatched. This CDR3 has 13 residues. Looked up from germline, CDR1 is LNHDA and CDR2 is SQIVND (reference sequence). Here the CDR3 DNA reads TGTGCCAGTAGTATAGCGGGAGGCTACGAGCAGTACTTC. Residues: CASSIAGGYEQYF.

The table lists this clonotype with a few counts. V usage is TRBV19 and J usage is TRBJ2-5, with D maybe TRBD1 (5 bases). Germline V CDR1 and CDR2: LNHDA, SQIVND (reference sequence). The CDR3 has 14 residues. V lost 3 bases to trimming and J lost 4 bases, with 12 bases between them. CDR3 nucleotides: TGTGCCAGTAGTATTCTTCAAGGGGTAGAGACCCAGTACTTC. Encoded protein: CASSILQGVETQYF.

The chain combines TRBV12-3 or TRBV12-4 with TRBJ2-7; D is undetermined. This CDR3 is built from 14 residues. The V gene lost 6 bases and the J gene lost 0 bases, with 12 bases spanning the gap. In DNA, the CDR3 is TGTGCCAGCAGGCCGCAGGTAAGCTCCTACGAGCAGTACTTC. Amino acid sequence: CASRPQVSSYEQYF.

In this sample, this clonotype turned up many times. The chain is built from TRBV2 and TRBJ2-1, with TRBD2 matching over 10 bases. J lost 4 bases, V lost 3 bases, and 9 bases had no gene match. This CDR3 spans 17 amino acids. Per the germline V gene, CDR1 is SNHLY and CDR2 is FYNNEI. The CDR3 DNA sequence: TGTGCCAGCAGTGAGCGTTTTGGACTAGCGGAATACAATGAGCAGTTCTTC. It yields the protein CASSERFGLAEYNEQFF.

The chain uses TRBV29-1 and TRBJ2-3; 8 bases align to TRBD2. Germline values: CDR1 SQVTM, CDR2 ANQGSEA. V trimming: 2 bases; J trimming: 6 bases; junction bases outside the gene matches: 4. The CDR3 has 13 amino acids. CDR3 DNA sequence: TGCAGCGTTGAACGGGAGGGCCGGGATACGCAGTATTTT. Translation gives CSVEREGRDTQYF.

This clonotype was detected ten times or more. J is TRBJ2-1 and V is TRBV5-4, with 13 bases aligning to TRBD2. V gave up 5 bases and J gave up 7 bases; unmatched junction bases: 9. This CDR3 is 16 amino acids long. Germline CDR1 and CDR2: SGHNT and YYREEE (reference sequence). This CDR3 is CASSSQLAGGRNEQFF. CDR3 nucleotides: TGTGCCAGCAGTTCGCAACTAGCGGGAGGGCGAAATGAGCAGTTCTTC.

A few counts support this clonotype. J is TRBJ2-7 and V is TRBV19; 15 positions agree with TRBD2. V shed 10 bases, J shed 6 bases, and the junction held 13 bases outside the gene matches. The CDR3 totals 16 residues. Germline CDR1 reads LNHDA; CDR2 reads SQIVND (reference sequence). This CDR3 reads CANPGLAGGGMGEQYF. The CDR3 DNA follows: TGTGCCAATCCGGGACTAGCGGGAGGAGGCATGGGCGAGCAGTACTTC.

The count of this clonotype is one. A much larger clone is a single base away; this may be a read error. The gene calls are TRBV5-1 and TRBJ2-7; 11 bases are shared with TRBD2. The DNA matches TRBJ2-1 better at its end, which makes the J call doubtful. Germline V CDR1 and CDR2: SGHRS, YFSETQ. CDR3 length equals 14 residues. The CDR3, as DNA: TGCGCCAGCAGCTTCCTAGCGGGGGGTTACGAGCAGTTCTTC. It codes for CASSFLAGGYEQFF.

This clonotype occurred a few times. A much larger clone differs from this one at a single base, so this may be a read error. The V and J genes are TRBV12-3 or TRBV12-4 and TRBJ2-3, with D unclear. The CDR3 extends over 14 amino acids. The ends were cut back, 5 bases at V and 1 base at J, with 10 bases in the middle. CDR3 sequence reads: CASSMGGRTDTQYF. CDR3 nucleotides: TGTGCCAGCAGTATGGGCGGACGCACAGATACGCAGTATTTT.

J is TRBJ2-3 and V is TRBV9; 8 positions match TRBD1. This CDR3 is built from 15 residues. Trimming cost V 0 bases and J 3 bases; bases outside gene matches: 3. Per the germline V gene, CDR1 is SGDLS and CDR2 is YYNGEE. CDR3 region: CASSVGTGWTDTQYF. CDR3 DNA: TGTGCCAGCAGCGTAGGGACAGGGTGGACAGATACGCAGTATTTT.

This clonotype has only a few counts. The chain combines TRBV29-1 with TRBJ2-3; D is possibly TRBD2 (7 bases). Deletions cut 4 bases from V and 0 bases from J, with 20 bases between. This CDR3 region has 17 residues. The germline V gene has CDR1 SQVTM and CDR2 ANQGSEA. The CDR3 protein is CSVGGGAGRASTDTQYF. DNA of the CDR3: TGCAGCGTTGGGGGGGGGGCAGGGCGAGCTAGCACAGATACGCAGTATTTT.

This clonotype came up many times. V is TRBV6-1 and J is TRBJ2-5; D remains ambiguous. The CDR3 spans 14 residues. The germline V gene has CDR1 MNHNS and CDR2 SASEGT. The ends were cut back, 2 bases at V and 1 base at J, with 8 bases in the middle. CDR3 in amino acids: CASSETRAQETQYF. CDR3 bases: TGTGCCAGCAGTGAAACCCGGGCCCAAGAGACCCAGTACTTC.

This clonotype has only a few counts. The rearrangement links TRBV6-1 to TRBJ2-1; D perhaps matches TRBD2 (6 bases). The CDR3 is 15 residues long. The germline CDR1 and CDR2 sequences are MNHNS and SASEGT. V dropped 5 bases and J dropped 7 bases, with 18 bases sitting between them. The CDR3 spells CASSWGDSETNEQFF. As DNA, the CDR3 is TGTGCCAGCAGTTGGGGGGACTCCGAAACGAATGAGCAGTTCTTC.

V usage is TRBV2 and J usage is TRBJ2-5; 9 positions agree with TRBD2. The trim removed 6 bases at V and 4 bases at J, leaving 0 bases unmatched. This CDR3 is built from 12 residues. The germline CDR1 and CDR2 sequences are SNHLY and FYNNEI. Here the CDR3 DNA reads TGTGCCAGCAGGACTAGCGGAGAGACCCAGTACTTC. Its protein is CASRTSGETQYF.

CDR3 DNA: TGCGCCAGCAGCTTACCTCCCGCCGAGCAGTACTTC. This sequence encodes CASSLPPAEQYF. The chain employs TRBV5-1 and TRBJ2-7, with no clear D. The V gene's germline CDR1 is SGHRS and CDR2 YFSETQ. Between the trimmed V and J ends, which lost 2 bases and 6 bases, there was a span of 9 bases. CDR3 length: 12 residues.

In this sample, this clonotype turned up many times. This chain links TRBV7-3 with TRBJ2-1; possible D gene TRBD1, 6 bases. V shed 6 bases and J shed 10 bases, with 16 bases lying between them. The germline V gene encodes CDR1 SGHTA and CDR2 FQGTGA. The CDR3 is 13 amino acids. CDR3 in amino acids: CASSLPDSSEQFF. DNA of the CDR3: TGTGCCAGCAGTCTCCCGGACAGTTCGGAGCAGTTCTTC.

This rearrangement joins TRBV24-1 to TRBJ2-7, with D unresolved. The V and J ends lost 8 bases and 1 base respectively, with 8 bases between them. The CDR3 runs to 12 residues. From germline, CDR1 is KGHDR and CDR2 SFDVKD. Here the CDR3 DNA reads TGTGCCACCATGGGGTCTTCCTACGAGCAGTACTTC. It specifies CATMGSSYEQYF.

V and J are TRBV6-2 or TRBV6-3 and TRBJ2-7; 11 positions match TRBD2. Germline CDR1 and CDR2: MNHEY and SVGEGT. Germline trimming cut 5 bases from V and 5 bases from J; bases unmatched to any gene: 11. The CDR3 runs to 16 residues. The CDR3 region is CASSDLRLSGRDEQYF. The CDR3 coding sequence is TGTGCCAGCAGTGACTTGAGGCTTAGCGGGAGGGACGAGCAGTACTTC.

The V and J genes are TRBV19 and TRBJ2-7, with 8 bases matching TRBD2. The V gene's germline CDR1 is LNHDA and CDR2 SQIVND (reference sequence). Unmatched junction bases numbered 3, after V lost 1 base and J lost 4 bases. The CDR3 loop spans 14 amino acids. The CDR3 nucleotides are TGTGCCAGTAGTATAGTGAGCGGGAGTTACGAGCAGTACTTC. Translation: CASSIVSGSYEQYF.

The V call is TRBV25-1, the J call TRBJ2-1; weak D call: TRBD2 (8 bases). Germline V gene data show CDR1 as MGHDK and CDR2 as SYGVNS. This CDR3 contains 16 residues. Trimming left V 4 bases short and J 7 bases short, with 20 bases between. CDR3 nucleotide sequence: TGTGCCAGCAGTGCTAGGGGGCAGCGGGAGTTTAATGAGCAGTTCTTC. This encodes CASSARGQREFNEQFF.

This clonotype was found many times. The J gene is TRBJ2-7, the V gene TRBV2; 10 bases line up with TRBD1. The V gene's germline CDR1 is SNHLY and CDR2 FYNNEI. The CDR3 runs 13 residues. Trimming cost V 6 bases and J 7 bases; bases outside gene matches: 6. CDR3 sequence: CASSGDRGEEQYF. CDR3 DNA sequence: TGTGCCAGCAGCGGGGACAGGGGAGAAGAGCAGTACTTC.

The chain combines TRBV20-1 with TRBJ2-7; TRBD2 aligns across 11 bases. V trimming: 0 bases; J trimming: 0 bases; junction bases outside the gene matches: 10. The germline V gene encodes CDR1 DFQATT and CDR2 SNEGSKA (reference sequence). This CDR3 region has 18 residues. CDR3 DNA: TGCAGTGCTAGAGATATCCTAGCGGGAGGCCCGAGCTCCTACGAGCAGTACTTC. As protein: CSARDILAGGPSSYEQYF.

This clonotype appeared a few times. The gene calls are TRBV28 and TRBJ2-2, with D perhaps TRBD2 (6 bases). Trimming took off 8 bases at V and 4 bases at J, with 11 bases between the two ends. CDR3 size: 13 residues. Germline values: CDR1 MDHEN, CDR2 SYDVKM. The CDR3 sequence is CASGRGGTGELFF. The CDR3, as DNA: TGTGCCAGCGGACGGGGAGGCACCGGGGAGCTGTTTTTT.

Concerning this clonotype: The junction and the germline gene differ at one end; a read error may be behind it. This chain joins TRBV7-2 and TRBJ2-1, with D possibly TRBD2 on 6 matching bases. CDR1 is SGHTA, CDR2 FQGNSA, per germline. The CDR3 runs to 17 residues. The CDR3 here is CASSSEGLGGSYNEQLF. The CDR3 DNA reads as TGTGCCAGCAGCTCCGAAGGATTGGGAGGCTCCTACAATGAGCAGCTCTTC. Drawing the rest from reference TRBV7-2 and TRBJ2-1, the complete variable domain is GAGVSQSPSNKVTEKGKDVELRCDPISGHTALYWYRQSLGQGLEFLIYFQGNSAPDKSGLPSDRFSAERTGGSVSTLTIQRTQQEDSAVYLCASSSEGLGGSYNEQLFGPGTRLTVL.

This clonotype was seen repeatedly, ten times or more. J is TRBJ1-5 and V is TRBV30; D might be TRBD1 (5 bases). With 0 bases removed from V and 15 bases from J, the gap between germline ends came to 12 bases. The CDR3 is 11 residues long. Germline V gives CDR1 GTSNPN, CDR2 SVGIG (reference sequence). CDR3: CAWSVMDIMHF. For the CDR3, the DNA is TGTGCCTGGAGTGTCATGGACATAATGCATTTT.